The clone carrying this TCR beta chain was picked up one time. Its antigen is unidentified. Generated by immunoSEQ multiplex PCR, the TCRdb table keeps only in-frame clones and is missing some. The sample has roughly 96,000 clones; 75% to 95% are singletons. The ends were cut back, 6 bases at V and 4 bases at J, with 13 bases in the middle. This CDR3 comprises 13 residues. Germline V CDR1 and CDR2: MNHNS, SASEGT. These data are taken from a study of graft-versus-host responses after intestinal transplantation. Study observations and caveats: Analysis identified GvH clones in recipient marrow, with some appearing first in ileum or blood.

Sequencing used unstimulated CD8+ T cells sorted from spleen or lymph node cells, obtained before intestinal transplant. V gene TRBV6-1 combines with J gene TRBJ2-7; D possibly corresponds to TRBD2 (6 bases). The TCR comes from a human donor who received an intestinal transplant. CDR3 loop: CASSLGGIYEQYF. For the CDR3, the DNA is TGTGCCAGCAGCTTGGGAGGTATATACGAGCAGTACTTC.